Following are 29 T cell receptor beta chains from one sample sequenced in a study of lymphopenia after photon versus proton radiotherapy. The method was immunoSEQ multiplex PCR; TCRdb's version includes in-frame clones alone and lacks a portion of them. This sample has 50,000 to 60,000 clones, with around 90% found just once. Here the sequenced sample was peripheral blood, taken from a patient treated with photon-based radiotherapy. These receptors originate from a woman between 35 and 50 years old with cholangiocarcinoma.

V gene TRBV5-8 combines with J gene TRBJ1-1; D not certain. Looked up from germline, CDR1 is SGHTS and CDR2 is YDEGEE. V gave up 6 bases and J gave up 0 bases, with 9 bases separating them. The CDR3 is 13 amino acids. CDR3 region: CASTSTVNTEAFF. CDR3 bases: TGTGCCAGCACCTCAACAGTGAACACTGAAGCTTTCTTT.

The chain employs TRBV19 and TRBJ1-1; D gene uncertain. The CDR3 has 15 amino acids. V was trimmed by 5 bases and J by 2 bases, leaving 15 bases between them. Germline V gene sequence: CDR1 LNHDA, CDR2 SQIVND (reference sequence). CDR3 sequence: CASSPSGRSNTEAFF. The CDR3 nucleotides read TGTGCCAGTAGTCCCTCGGGCCGGTCAAACACTGAAGCTTTCTTT.

The gene calls are TRBV6-1 and TRBJ1-6; 8 positions match TRBD1. This CDR3 spans 16 amino acids. Germline V gene data show CDR1 as MNHNS and CDR2 as SASEGT. V shed 4 bases and J 0 bases; nucleotides not matched to a gene: 2. In DNA, the CDR3 is TGTGCCAGCAGTGGGACAGGGAGCTCCTATAATTCACCCCTCCACTTT. Its protein is CASSGTGSSYNSPLHF.

The chain is built from TRBV9 and TRBJ2-1, with D possibly TRBD1 on 6 matching bases. The V and J ends lost 3 bases and 0 bases respectively, with 10 bases between them. Germline V gives CDR1 SGDLS, CDR2 YYNGEE. This CDR3 spans 15 amino acids. CDR3 DNA: TGTGCCAGCAGCGCCTCACAGGGCTCCTACAATGAGCAGTTCTTC. Its protein product is CASSASQGSYNEQFF. Combining the CDR3 with reference TRBV9 and TRBJ2-1 gives the whole variable domain DSGVTQTPKHLITATGQRVTLRCSPRSGDLSVYWYQQSLDQGLQFLIQYYNGEERAKGNILERFSAQQFPDLHSELNLSSLELGDSALYFCASSASQGSYNEQFFGPGTRLTVL.

To note about this clone: The sample carries other DNA sequences with the same CDR3. The chain joins TRBV5-4 to TRBJ1-1, with TRBD1 identical over 7 bases. With 3 bases clipped from V and 5 bases from J, the junction kept 4 bases outside the gene matches. The CDR3 totals 13 residues. The germline V gene has CDR1 SGHNT and CDR2 YYREEE (reference sequence). The CDR3 DNA is TGTGCCAGCAGCTCGGACAGGAGGACTGAAGCTTTCTTT. Translation gives CASSSDRRTEAFF.

J is TRBJ1-1 and V is TRBV5-4, with 8 nucleotides matching TRBD1. Germline values: CDR1 SGHNT, CDR2 YYREEE (reference sequence). The CDR3 has 14 residues. Trimming at V came to 2 bases and at J to 1 base, leaving 1 base not matched to a gene. CDR3 loop: CASSFDRGNTEAFF. The DNA for the CDR3 is TGTGCCAGCAGCTTTGACAGGGGGAACACTGAAGCTTTCTTT.

This chain uses TRBV18 with TRBJ1-2; 8 nucleotides match TRBD1. V trimming: 3 bases; J trimming: 1 base; junction bases outside the gene matches: 1. CDR1 is KGHSH and CDR2 is LQKENI in the germline V gene. The CDR3 contains 14 residues. CDR3 coding DNA: TGTGCCAGCTCACCGACAGGGGATAACTATGGCTACACCTTC. It specifies CASSPTGDNYGYTF.

The chain joins TRBV6-5 to TRBJ1-2; D gene unclear. This CDR3 spans 15 amino acids. V lost 6 bases and J lost 2, with 16 bases in between. CDR1 is MNHEY, CDR2 SVGAGI, per germline. CDR3 coding DNA: TGTGCCAGCAGAGATCCCCGGGAGGGAAACTATGGCTACACCTTC. Residues: CASRDPREGNYGYTF.

CDR3 in DNA: TGCGCCAGCAGTAGGCAGACACCCTACAATGAGCAGTTCTTC. Translating gives CASSRQTPYNEQFF. V gene TRBV10-2 combines with J gene TRBJ2-1, with D unresolved. From germline, CDR1 is WSHSY and CDR2 SAAADI. This CDR3 has 14 amino acids. With 5 bases removed from V and 2 bases from J, the gap between germline ends came to 10 bases.

The rearrangement joins TRBV5-1 to TRBJ1-1, with D perhaps TRBD1 (5 bases). CDR1 and CDR2 (germline): SGHRS, YFSETQ. V was pared by 0 bases and J by 7 bases, with 7 bases between. The CDR3 sequence is 12 residues long. DNA of the CDR3: TGCGCCAGCAGCTTGGGGGGACTTGAAGCTTTCTTT. It is translated as CASSLGGLEAFF.

This clone was seen a handful of times. The chain has TRBV6-1 and TRBJ1-1; D is undetermined. Germline V gene lookup returns CDR1 MNHNS and CDR2 SASEGT. The CDR3 loop spans 10 amino acids. V was trimmed by 5 bases and J by 2 bases, leaving 0 bases between them. For the CDR3, the DNA is TGTGCCAGCAGTAACACTGAAGCTTTCTTT. This sequence encodes CASSNTEAFF.

The gene calls are TRBV2 and TRBJ2-7; either TRBD1 or TRBD2 may fit D (7 bases each). There are 12 residues in the CDR3. CDR1 is SNHLY and CDR2 is FYNNEI in the germline V gene. V was shortened by 7 bases and J by 6 bases, with 13 bases between the two germline ends. The CDR3 bases are TGTGCCAGCACCCAGGGGGGGATCGAGCAGTACTTC. This codes for CASTQGGIEQYF.

V is TRBV5-4 and J is TRBJ2-7, with 10 positions matching TRBD2. V dropped 2 bases and J dropped 6; count of bases not matched to a gene: 5. Germline CDR1 is SGHNT and CDR2 is YYREEE (reference sequence). This CDR3 is 14 amino acids long. The CDR3 loop is CASSLPSGRGEQYF. The CDR3 DNA sequence: TGTGCCAGCAGCTTACCTAGCGGGAGAGGCGAGCAGTACTTC.

The rearrangement links TRBV7-9 to TRBJ1-2; 7 bases are shared with TRBD1. The CDR3 consists of 13 residues. Trimming removed 5 bases from V and 2 bases from J; junction bases left unmatched: 2. Germline-derived CDR1 and CDR2 are SEHNR and FQNEAQ (reference sequence). The CDR3 here is CASSVQGNYGYTF. The CDR3 DNA sequence: TGTGCCAGCAGCGTACAGGGGAACTATGGCTACACCTTC.

The rearrangement links TRBV6-5 to TRBJ1-5; no reliable D call. CDR3 size: 13 residues. Germline assignment: CDR1 MNHEY and CDR2 SVGAGI. The V and J ends lost 2 bases and 1 base respectively, with 3 bases between them. The CDR3: CASSYQSNQPQHF. The CDR3 nucleotides read TGTGCCAGCAGTTACCAGAGCAATCAGCCCCAGCATTTT.

In this sample, this clone turned up once. The chain combines TRBV6-1 with TRBJ1-2; D gene ambiguous. Per the germline V gene, CDR1 is MNHNS and CDR2 is SASEGT. V lost 2 bases, J lost 7 bases, and 17 bases lay in between. CDR3 length: 15 residues. The CDR3 protein is CASSELVRSTGGYTF. CDR3 nucleotides: TGTGCCAGCAGTGAATTGGTCAGAAGCACGGGTGGCTACACCTTC.

This sequence joins TRBV5-5 and TRBJ2-7, with 9 bases fitting TRBD1. The CDR3 totals 15 residues. The junction had 4 bases not matched to a gene; V was cut back by 0 bases and J by 3 bases. Germline CDR1 and CDR2: SGHKS and YYEKEE (reference sequence). In nucleotides, the CDR3 is TGTGCCAGCAGCTTGGCCGCGACAGGGGGCTACGAGCAGTACTTC. Translation: CASSLAATGGYEQYF.

The chain couples TRBV15 to TRBJ2-7; 7 nucleotides line up with TRBD1. The CDR3 sequence is 14 residues long. V lost 5 bases, J lost 3 bases, and 7 bases stayed unmatched. Germline V CDR1 and CDR2: LNHNV, YYDKDF (reference sequence). The CDR3 here is CATSSPTGRYEQYF. In DNA, the CDR3 is TGTGCCACCAGCTCGCCGACAGGGCGCTACGAGCAGTACTTC.

The CDR3 DNA follows: TGTGCCAGCAGCCAGGGGGAGGGGAATTCACCCCTCCACTTT. Amino acid sequence: CASSQGEGNSPLHF. The rearrangement links TRBV6-5 to TRBJ1-6, with TRBD1 matching over 7 bases. V was pared by 6 bases and J by 7 bases, with 6 bases of the junction left unmatched. CDR3 length: 14 residues. Germline CDR1 and CDR2: MNHEY and SVGAGI.

The chain joins TRBV27 to TRBJ1-5; D perhaps matches TRBD1 (5 bases). CDR1 and CDR2 from the germline V gene are MNHEY and SMNVEV (reference sequence). The CDR3 has 13 residues. V was clipped by 4 bases and J by 7 bases, with 11 bases between them. In DNA form, the CDR3 reads TGTGCCAGCAGTTATGACAGAGTACAGCCCCAGCATTTT. Translating it yields CASSYDRVQPQHF.

The chain couples TRBV7-8 to TRBJ2-7; TRBD2 matches 10 bases. Per the germline V gene, CDR1 is SGHVS and CDR2 is FQNEAQ. Losses at the gene ends were 5 bases for V and 3 bases for J; bases not matched to a gene: 16. There are 18 residues in the CDR3. The CDR3 is CASSAPLPLAGNLYEQYF. CDR3 DNA: TGTGCCAGCAGCGCCCCCCTCCCACTAGCGGGAAACCTCTACGAGCAGTACTTC.

As concerns this clone: Likely a read error: the CDR3 ends without its conserved phenylalanine or tryptophan. The chain couples TRBV7-8 to TRBJ1-6, with a weak D call TRBD1 (6 bases). Germline values: CDR1 SGHVS, CDR2 FQNEAQ. Trimming stripped 5 bases from V and 7 bases from J, with 12 bases between. The CDR3 has 14 residues. CDR3 sequence reads: CASSLMQGNSPLHL. The CDR3 DNA is TGTGCCAGCAGCCTCATGCAGGGGAATTCACCCCTCCACCTT.

The count of this clone is one. The gene calls are TRBV30 and TRBJ2-4, with D tentatively TRBD2 (6 bases). The CDR3 runs to 16 residues. Germline CDR1 and CDR2: GTSNPN and SVGIG (reference sequence). The germline V and J ends were trimmed by 1 base and 0 bases, with 13 bases remaining between them. The CDR3 here is CAWSGGVQSAKNIQYF. CDR3 sequence (DNA): TGTGCCTGGAGTGGCGGGGTTCAGTCAGCCAAAAACATTCAGTACTTC.

The chain joins TRBV7-8 to TRBJ1-2; TRBD1 might be the D (5 bases). The CDR3 runs 13 residues. V dropped 5 bases and J dropped 5 bases, with 12 bases sitting between them. Germline V CDR1 and CDR2: SGHVS, FQNEAQ. The CDR3 loop reads CASSPYGGYGYTF. In DNA form, the CDR3 reads TGTGCCAGCAGCCCCTACGGGGGTTATGGCTACACCTTC. Using reference TRBV7-8 and TRBJ1-2 for the parts outside the CDR3, the full variable domain is GAGVSQSPRYKVAKRGQDVALRCDPISGHVSLFWYQQALGQGPEFLTYFQNEAQLDKSGLPSDRFFAERPEGSVSTLKIQRTQQEDSAVYLCASSPYGGYGYTFGSGTRLTVV.

This rearrangement joins TRBV29-1 to TRBJ2-1, with TRBD2 matching 16 bases. J gave up 16 bases and V 0 bases, and 6 bases lay outside the gene matches. The CDR3 runs 14 residues. Germline lookup yields CDR1 SQVTM and CDR2 ANQGSEA. CDR3 sequence: CSVEDGTSGRVAFF. The CDR3 coding sequence is TGCAGCGTTGAAGATGGGACTAGCGGGAGGGTAGCTTTCTTC.

The rearrangement links TRBV6-1 to TRBJ1-5; a possible D gene is TRBD1 (5 bases). Germline CDR1 reads MNHNS; CDR2 reads SASEGT. The CDR3 loop spans 15 amino acids. The V and J ends lost 5 bases and 2 bases respectively, with 13 bases between them. The CDR3 sequence is CASSLSGGGNQPQHF. Written as DNA, the CDR3 is TGTGCCAGCAGTTTATCCGGGGGGGGCAATCAGCCCCAGCATTTT.

This rearrangement joins TRBV4-1 to TRBJ2-2; D unresolved. Germline V gene lookup returns CDR1 MGHRA and CDR2 YSYEKL. The germline V and J ends were trimmed by 0 bases and 6 bases, with 8 bases remaining between them. The CDR3 runs 14 residues. The CDR3 sequence is CASSQEGRSGELFF. CDR3 in DNA: TGCGCCAGCAGCCAAGAGGGCAGATCCGGGGAGCTGTTTTTT.

The rearrangement joins TRBV28 to TRBJ2-5; D is unclear. There are 11 residues in the CDR3. The germline V and J ends were trimmed by 6 bases and 5 bases, with 7 bases remaining between them. Germline V gene sequence: CDR1 MDHEN, CDR2 SYDVKM. CDR3 protein: CASSGLETQYF. DNA of the CDR3: TGTGCCAGCAGCGGCCTGGAGACCCAGTACTTC.

The rearrangement links TRBV6-1 to TRBJ2-1; D gene uncertain. The CDR3 is 15 amino acids. Germline V gives CDR1 MNHNS, CDR2 SASEGT. Trimming removed 1 base at V and 0 bases at J, with 7 bases between. CDR3 in DNA: TGTGCCAGCAGTGAAGAACCGGGCTCCTACAATGAGCAGTTCTTC. Its protein product is CASSEEPGSYNEQFF.